The subject of this entry is one T cell receptor beta chain. The entry originates in a study of blood T cell repertoires in COVID-19. Data came from immunoSEQ multiplex PCR; TCRdb stores just in-frame clones and leaves some out. This repertoire shows approximately 100,000 clones, 69% found once; its top ten account for about 6%. This CDR3 comprises 17 residues. Trimming cost V 1 base and J 3 bases; bases outside gene matches: 7. CDR1 and CDR2 from the germline V gene are LGHNA and YSLEER. This receptor was taken from a man at least 80 years old with acute or convalescent COVID-19. Material for sequencing was peripheral blood. V usage is TRBV4-3 and J usage is TRBJ2-7; TRBD2 matches at 12 bases. CDR3 bases: TGCGCCAGCAGCCAAGTTCTAGCGGGAGGGCTGAACTACGAGCAGTACTTC. This codes for CASSQVLAGGLNYEQYF.